These T cell receptor beta chains were read from a single sample in a study of shared T cell receptors in the human thymus. Profiling relied on immunoSEQ multiplex PCR, and the TCRdb table lists in-frame clones only, not all of them. The table has 55,000 to 80,000 clones, nearly 95% seen once. The sequenced material came from thymocytes. These TCRs come from a human donor. CDR3s include the opening cysteine and the closing phenylalanine or tryptophan. D genes are given only for firm matches. Clone size is given for some rows only: seen once, a few or many times, or a class if the clone is expanded.

TRBJ1-6 | . | 17 | TRBV4-1 | . | CASSQDSHPRGNSPLHF | TGCGCCAGCAGCCAAGACAGCCACCCGAGGGGTAATTCACCCCTCCACTTT
TRBJ2-5 | . | 14 | TRBV18 | . | CASSPLVWEETQYF | TGTGCCAGCTCACCACTAGTGTGGGAAGAGACCCAGTACTTC
TRBJ2-3 | . | 15 | TRBV5-1 | . | CASFQGPRSTDTQYF | TGCGCCAGCTTCCAGGGACCGAGGAGCACAGATACGCAGTATTTT
TRBJ2-1 | once | 14 | TRBV12-5 | TRBD1 | CASVLGQGDNEQFF | TGTGCTAGTGTCCTGGGACAGGGGGACAATGAGCAGTTCTTC
TRBJ2-5 | . | 18 | TRBV5-1 | TRBD2 | CASSSTPGLAGDLETQYF | TGCGCCAGCAGCTCTACCCCGGGACTAGCGGGGGATCTCGAGACCCAGTACTTC
TRBJ2-5 | once | 17 | TRBV18 | . | CASSPRELTVGVWVQYF | TGTGCCAGCTCACCACGGGAACTCACAGTGGGAGTATGGGTCCAGTACTTC
TRBJ1-5 | . | 24 | TRBV12-5 | TRBD1 | CASGLVVDRGESPLIRYSNQPQHF | TGTGCTAGTGGTTTGGTAGTGGACAGGGGCGAATCCCCATTGATCCGTTATAGCAATCAGCCCCAGCATTTT
TRBJ1-2 | . | 16 | TRBV28 | TRBD1 | CASSHHRQTGGRGYTF | TGTGCCAGCAGCCACCACCGTCAGACAGGGGGTCGAGGCTACACCTTC
TRBJ2-7 | . | 15 | TRBV5-6 | . | CASSLVTGPAYEQYF | TGTGCCAGCAGCTTGGTGACAGGCCCAGCCTACGAGCAGTACTTC
TRBJ2-7 | . | 14 | TRBV10-3 | TRBD1 | CAIQAEDRLSEQYF | TGTGCCATCCAAGCCGAGGACAGGTTATCAGAGCAGTACTTC
TRBJ1-1 | . | 13 | TRBV6-5 | . | CASKEGRWTEAFF | TGTGCCAGCAAAGAAGGCCGGTGGACTGAAGCTTTCTTT
TRBJ1-5 | . | 16 | TRBV10-1 | TRBD1 | CATLGGGRGQRQPQHF | TGCGCCACCCTTGGTGGGGGCAGGGGGCAGAGGCAGCCCCAGCATTTT
TRBJ2-7 | . | 16 | TRBV4-3 | . | CASSQNTGTPSYEQYF | TGCGCCAGCAGCCAAAATACCGGGACACCCTCCTACGAGCAGTACTTC
TRBJ2-1 | . | 12 | TRBV2 | . | CASSSNRDEQFF | TGTGCCAGCAGCAGCAATCGGGATGAGCAGTTCTTC
TRBJ1-4 | . | 16 | TRBV5-4 | . | CASSLAGGGADEKLFF | TGTGCCAGCAGCTTGGCCGGGGGGGGCGCGGATGAAAAACTGTTTTTT
TRBJ2-5 | . | 16 | TRBV28 | TRBD2 | CASSSRTSGGAQTQYF | TGTGCCAGCAGTTCCCGAACTAGCGGGGGGGCGCAGACCCAGTACTTC
TRBJ2-5 | . | 15 | TRBV7-2 | . | CASGAGTVVLGTQYF | TGTGCCAGCGGGGCTGGAACCGTTGTTCTAGGGACCCAGTACTTC
TRBJ2-7 | once | 13 | TRBV25-1 | . | CASMGVGVYEQYF | TGTGCCAGCATGGGTGTCGGGGTCTACGAGCAGTACTTC
TRBJ1-5 | . | 16 | TRBV4-1 | TRBD1 | CASSQNRGSEGQPQHF | TGCGCCAGCAGCCAAAACAGGGGGTCTGAGGGACAGCCCCAGCATTTT
TRBJ2-1 | . | 19 | TRBV2 | TRBD2 | CASSVRTSGGIGSYNEQFF | TGTGCCAGCAGTGTTAGGACTAGCGGGGGGATTGGCTCCTACAATGAGCAGTTCTTC
TRBJ2-1 | . | 16 | TRBV14 | TRBD2 | CASSQGTSHTYNEQFF | TGTGCCAGCAGCCAAGGGACTAGCCATACCTACAATGAGCAGTTCTTC
TRBJ1-5 | few | 14 | TRBV5-8 | . | CASSSWDCNQPQHF | TGTGCCAGCAGCTCTTGGGATTGCAATCAGCCCCAGCATTTT
TRBJ1-6 | . | 14 | TRBV6-4 | . | CASSPSGPNSPLHF | TGTGCCAGCAGCCCATCGGGGCCTAATTCACCCCTCCACTTT